Listed below are T cell receptor beta chains from one sample, sequenced in a study of blood T cells in healthy people across ages. In TCRdb, the 5' RACE reads were re-called with MiXCR into one record per CDR3 protein. This repertoire shows some 850,000 distinct CDR3 sequences, roughly 24% found once; its top ten account for approximately 2.9%. The same sample was also used in a study of T cells of mothers and their children.

The source material was blood. The origin of the receptors is a boy aged 10-17 years in good health. The CDR3 runs from the conserved cysteine through the conserved F or W. D genes are given only for firm matches. For some rows the clone size is stated as once, few or many, or as a class when expanded; others skip it.

TRBV7-9	-	TRBJ1-2	-	TGTGCTAGCAGCTTAAACGACCGCTATGGCTACACCTTC	CASSLNDRYGYTF
TRBV2	once	TRBJ2-2	TRBD2	TGTGCCAGCAGTGCTACTAGCGGGAGGGCCGGCACCGGGGAGCTGTTTTTT	CASSATSGRAGTGELFF
TRBV12-3/TRBV12-4	-	TRBJ2-7	-	TGTGCCAGCAGCCCGAACAGTGACGAGCAGTACTTC	CASSPNSDEQYF
TRBV9	-	TRBJ2-5	-	TGTGCCAGCAGCGTCAGGGGTTGGGAGACCCAGTACTTC	CASSVRGWETQYF
TRBV20-1	-	TRBJ1-1	TRBD1	TGCAGTGCTGTTTCAGGGGGGATGAACACTGAAGCTTTCTTT	CSAVSGGMNTEAFF
TRBV27	-	TRBJ2-7	TRBD2	TGTGCCAGCAGTCCGCGGACTAGCGGGGGGCCTAGCTCCTACGAGCAGTACTTC	CASSPRTSGGPSSYEQYF
TRBV2	-	TRBJ1-6	-	TGTGCCAGCAGTGAAGATGGAAGGGCCAATTCACCCCTCCACTTT	CASSEDGRANSPLHF
TRBV12-3/TRBV12-4	once	TRBJ1-6	-	TGTGCCAGCAGTGTCTCGGGGGCCGATTCACCCCTCCACTTT	CASSVSGADSPLHF
TRBV5-1	-	TRBJ2-3	-	TGCGCCAGCAGCTTGGCACAGGGTGGAGGCGCAGATACGCAGTATTTT	CASSLAQGGGADTQYF
TRBV10-2	few	TRBJ2-7	-	TGCGCCAGCAGGGGGGACGGCCACTACGAGCAGTACTTC	CASRGDGHYEQYF
TRBV14	-	TRBJ2-7	-	TGTGCCAGCAGCTTCATAACGACGGGTTCCTACGAGCAGTACTTC	CASSFITTGSYEQYF
TRBV7-6	-	TRBJ2-1	TRBD2	TGTGCCAGCAGCGGACCTAGCGGGGGGGAGCAGTTCTTC	CASSGPSGGEQFF
TRBV29-1	-	TRBJ2-1	TRBD1	TGCAGCGTTGTGGGGACAGGTAGCTCCTACAATGAGCAGTTCTTC	CSVVGTGSSYNEQFF
TRBV28	few	TRBJ2-5	TRBD1	TGTGCCAGCGGGGGGACAGGGGGCTCGAGAGAGACCCAGTACTTC	CASGGTGGSRETQYF
TRBV24-1	-	TRBJ2-5	TRBD2	TGTGCCACCAGTGAGAGCGGGGGGGCCTTTGAGACCCAGTACTTC	CATSESGGAFETQYF
TRBV3-1	-	TRBJ1-6	TRBD1	TGTGCCAGCAGCCAAGTTCGAACAGGGGTGAATTCACCCCTCCACTTT	CASSQVRTGVNSPLHF
TRBV14	-	TRBJ1-5	TRBD1	TGTGCCAGCAGCCACGACAGGGGGCGAGGTGGTCAGCCCCAGCATTTT	CASSHDRGRGGQPQHF
TRBV18	few	TRBJ2-5	TRBD1	TGTGCCAGCTCCAAGACAGGGAGCGAGACCCCGTACTTC	CASSKTGSETPYF
TRBV2	few	TRBJ2-5	-	TGTGCCAGCAGTGAAGGGCCCAGTTACCAGTACTTC	CASSEGPSYQYF
TRBV20-1	-	TRBJ2-5	-	TGCAGTGCTACCCCCAGGCCGACGGAGACCCAGTACTTC	CSATPRPTETQYF
TRBV29-1	-	TRBJ1-1	-	TGCAGCGTTGTAGTCGGGTCTGGGACTGAAGCTTTCTTT	CSVVVGSGTEAFF
TRBV12-3/TRBV12-4	few	TRBJ2-2	TRBD1	TGTGCCAGCAGCTCCGCGACGACAGGGGCGACCGGGGAGCTGTTTTTT	CASSSATTGATGELFF
TRBV20-1	-	TRBJ2-5	-	TGCAGGGCGCAGGGAGAGACCCAGTACTTC	CRAQGETQYF
TRBV28	-	TRBJ1-5	TRBD1	TGTGCCTCCTGCCGGGACAGGGACCGTCAGCCCCAGCATTTT	CASCRDRDRQPQHF
TRBV12-3/TRBV12-4	few	TRBJ2-7	-	TGTGCCAGCAGTTTAGCGTGGAGGGGTACCTACGAGCAGTACTTC	CASSLAWRGTYEQYF
TRBV12-3/TRBV12-4	-	TRBJ2-7	TRBD1	TGTGCCAGCAGCCGTAGACAGGGGGCGGACGAGCAGTACTTC	CASSRRQGADEQYF
TRBV5-4	few	TRBJ2-5	-	TGTGCCAGCACCCCGGGGAACAATCCGTCTGTGGAAGAGCAGTACTTC	CASTPGNNPSVEEQYF
TRBV29-1	-	TRBJ1-2	-	TGCAGCGTTGGACGGGAGGGCTATTATGGCTACACCTTC	CSVGREGYYGYTF
TRBV7-9	few	TRBJ2-3	-	TGTGCCACCGAGGACTCTCGAGGGACAGATACGCAGTATTTT	CATEDSRGTDTQYF